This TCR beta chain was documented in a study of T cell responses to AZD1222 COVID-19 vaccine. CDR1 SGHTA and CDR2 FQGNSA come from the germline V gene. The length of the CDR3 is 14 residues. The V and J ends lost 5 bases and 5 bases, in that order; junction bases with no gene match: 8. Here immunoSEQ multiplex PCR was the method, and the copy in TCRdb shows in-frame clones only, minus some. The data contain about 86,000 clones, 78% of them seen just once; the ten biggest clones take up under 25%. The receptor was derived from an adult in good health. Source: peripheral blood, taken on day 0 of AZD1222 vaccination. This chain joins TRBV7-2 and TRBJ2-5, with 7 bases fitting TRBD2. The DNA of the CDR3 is TGTGCCAGCAGCGTTAGCGGGCTGGGGGAGACCCAGTACTTC. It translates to CASSVSGLGETQYF. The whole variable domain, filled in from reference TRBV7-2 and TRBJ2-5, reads GAGVSQSPSNKVTEKGKDVELRCDPISGHTALYWYRQSLGQGLEFLIYFQGNSAPDKSGLPSDRFSAERTGGSVSTLTIQRTQQEDSAVYLCASSVSGLGETQYFGPGTRLLVL.